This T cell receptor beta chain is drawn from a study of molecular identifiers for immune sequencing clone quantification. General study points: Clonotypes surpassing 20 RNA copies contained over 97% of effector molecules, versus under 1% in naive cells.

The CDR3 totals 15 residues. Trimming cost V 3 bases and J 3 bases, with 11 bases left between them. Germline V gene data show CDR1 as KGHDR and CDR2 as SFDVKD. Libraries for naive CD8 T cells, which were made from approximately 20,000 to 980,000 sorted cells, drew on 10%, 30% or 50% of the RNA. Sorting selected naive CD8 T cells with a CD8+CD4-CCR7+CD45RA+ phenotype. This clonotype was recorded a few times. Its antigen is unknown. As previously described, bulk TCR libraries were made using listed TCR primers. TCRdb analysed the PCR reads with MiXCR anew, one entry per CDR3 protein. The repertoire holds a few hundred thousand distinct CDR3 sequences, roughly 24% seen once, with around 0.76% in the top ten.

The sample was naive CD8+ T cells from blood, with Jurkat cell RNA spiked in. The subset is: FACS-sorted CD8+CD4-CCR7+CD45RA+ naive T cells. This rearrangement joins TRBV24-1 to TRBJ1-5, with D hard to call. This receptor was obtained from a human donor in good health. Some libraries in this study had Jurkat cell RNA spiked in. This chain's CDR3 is CATSDAASPNQPQHF. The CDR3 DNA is TGTGCCACCAGTGATGCGGCCAGCCCCAATCAGCCCCAGCATTTT.